This T cell receptor beta chain was recovered during a study of Ad26.COV2.S vaccination and SARS-CoV-2 variants. The treatment here: over 15 received Ad26.COV2.S at low or high dose, single or two shots; about 5 received placebo; per-sample allocation not given. Collection of samples fell on day 63 after the first vaccine or placebo injection. Generated by immunoSEQ multiplex PCR, the TCRdb table keeps only in-frame clones and is missing some. Of fewer than 600,000 clones listed, 89% are singletons. The CDR3 is 16 residues long. Trimming stripped 4 bases from V and 5 bases from J, with 18 bases between. Germline CDR1 is LGHDT and CDR2 is YNNKEL (reference sequence).

The receptor's source is a person between 18 and 65 years old who received the Ad26.COV2.S COVID-19 vaccine or a placebo. Sequences were derived from peripheral blood, sampled in a trial of Ad26.COV2.S vaccine versus placebo. The J gene is TRBJ2-1, the V gene TRBV3-1 (or the pseudogene TRBV3-2), with D perhaps matching TRBD2 (5 bases). The CDR3: CASSLRGRLLDNEQFF. The CDR3 region has the DNA TGTGCCAGCAGCCTACGAGGGAGATTACTTGACAATGAGCAGTTCTTC.